This T cell receptor beta chain was recovered during a study of tissue T cells after allogeneic stem cell transplantation. Study results and caveats: Anatomically similar tissues had similar TCR repertoires within each patient.

About this clone: Its antigen is undetermined. Gene names follow the mouse nomenclature. Read coverage stops 1 residue before the CDR3 terminus; the germline J gene supplies the remainder.

Documented time point: mouse harvest day 7 after allogeneic transplant. Mouse grafts combined 10^7 T-cell-depleted bone marrow cells with 10^6 splenic CD5+ T cells. The CDR3 has 12 amino acids. V lost 3 bases, J lost 6 bases, and 9 bases lay in between. Per the germline V gene, CDR1 is NSHNY and CDR2 is SYGAGN. TCRdb's copy holds only in-frame clones and misses some; the assay was immunoSEQ multiplex PCR. The top ten hold 24% of the sample, which has 1,500 to 2,000 clones, 54% seen once. The receptor was isolated from a female BALB/c mouse given C57BL/6 T cells with graft-versus-host disease after an allogeneic hematopoietic cell transplant. J is TRBJ1-1 and V is TRBV13-1; possible D gene TRBD1, 6 bases. Source material: spleen. The CDR3 protein is CASSGGHAEVFF. CDR3 bases read: TGTGCCAGCAGTGGGGGACATGCAGAAGTCTTC.